A selection of T cell receptor beta chains follows, all from one sample in a study of response to subunit inactivated influenza vaccine. Each CDR3 protein is one row after TCRdb ran MiXCR on the RT-PCR reads. The repertoire includes 500,000 to 550,000 distinct CDR3 sequences, approximately 20% of them detected once, and under 3.5% sits in the top ten. These data were likewise used in another study, on T cells expressing NK-cell markers.

This sample comprised CD4+ T cells sorted from PBMCs, obtained approximately 12 days after vaccination. These receptors came from a man between 50 and 59 years old who received an inactivated influenza vaccine. CDR3s leave out the opening cysteine and the closing phenylalanine or tryptophan.

>TRBV7-2|TRBJ1-4
ASSLARVRGNEKLF
>TRBV4-2|TRBJ2-1
ASSQDPQTSFANEQF
>TRBV28|TRBJ2-2
ASRGEVRLF
>TRBV12-3/TRBV12-4|TRBJ2-7
ASSPSAGRYEQY
>TRBV20-1|TRBJ2-2
SARSRTITGELF
>TRBV20-1|TRBJ2-3
SARGALGITDTQY
>TRBV28|TRBJ2-7
ASSLGVRGTSGRNEQY
>TRBV6-4|TRBJ2-3
ASSRSSGALSTDTQY
>TRBV6-2/TRBV6-3|TRBJ1-1
ASSRHTTGNTEAF
>TRBV12-3/TRBV12-4|TRBJ2-5
ASSFSSGGGETQY
>TRBV20-1|TRBJ2-3
SAPRLVGVSTDTQY
>TRBV7-8|TRBJ2-3
ASSIQYTQY
>TRBV7-2|TRBJ2-7
ASSLGPGGTYEQY
>TRBV7-9|TRBJ2-3
ASSGEAQY
>TRBV5-1|TRBJ2-5
ASSLTGQQETQY